Each of the 7 T cell receptor beta chains below was sequenced from the same sample in a study of Ad26.COV2.S vaccination and SARS-CoV-2 variants. Sequencing used immunoSEQ multiplex PCR; TCRdb keeps in-frame clones, though not all of them. The table has about 350,000 clones, 92% seen once. Material: peripheral blood, obtained after recovery from COVID-19. The receptor set was obtained from a human donor who had recovered from COVID-19.

V is TRBV11-2 and J is TRBJ1-2; tentatively, D is TRBD1 (5 bases). The CDR3 contains 15 residues. The ends were cut back, 0 bases at V and 6 bases at J, with 14 bases in the middle. CDR1 is SGHAT, CDR2 FQNNGV, per germline. The CDR3, as DNA: TGTGCCAGCAGCTTAGATCCTAGCAGGGTAAATGGCTACACCTTC. Its translation is CASSLDPSRVNGYTF.

The chain recombines TRBV28 with TRBJ2-3, with 8 bases matching TRBD2. CDR3 length equals 16 residues. Germline V gene sequence: CDR1 MDHEN, CDR2 SYDVKM. V shed 1 base, J shed 3 bases, and the junction held 6 bases outside the gene matches. DNA for the CDR3: TGTGCCAGCAGTTTATCGAGCGGGGGAAGGACAGATACGCAGTATTTT. It codes for CASSLSSGGRTDTQYF.

The chain recombines TRBV9 with TRBJ2-7; the match to TRBD2 covers 11 bases. V trimming: 3 bases; J trimming: 3 bases; junction bases outside the gene matches: 2. Germline CDR1 and CDR2: SGDLS and YYNGEE. This CDR3 spans 14 amino acids. The CDR3 sequence is CASSGGLAVYEQYF. The CDR3 DNA is TGTGCCAGCAGCGGGGGACTAGCGGTCTACGAGCAGTACTTC.

This clone was detected only a few times. V usage is TRBV7-9 and J usage is TRBJ1-1; D may be TRBD1 (5 bases). Germline V gives CDR1 SEHNR, CDR2 FQNEAQ (reference sequence). The CDR3 runs to 14 residues. V was shortened by 3 bases and J by 5 bases, with 13 bases between the two germline ends. The CDR3 sequence: CASSFPSGVTEAFF. The CDR3 DNA is TGTGCCAGCAGCTTTCCTTCGGGGGTGACTGAAGCTTTCTTT.

The CDR3 sequence: CASSQPTGIDEQFF. CDR3 nucleotides: TGTGCCAGCAGCCAGCCGACAGGGATCGATGAGCAGTTCTTC. The gene calls are TRBV4-2 and TRBJ2-1; 7 bases fit TRBD1. V lost 3 bases to trimming and J lost 8 bases; unmatched junction nucleotides: 7. The germline V gene encodes CDR1 LGHNA and CDR2 YNFKEQ. The CDR3 is 14 amino acids.

This clone was recorded only once. The chain couples TRBV9 to TRBJ1-1; possibly TRBD1 for D (6 bases). Trimming cost V 3 bases and J 0 bases, with 9 bases left between them. Germline V gene lookup returns CDR1 SGDLS and CDR2 YYNGEE. The CDR3 extends over 14 amino acids. In DNA, the CDR3 is TGTGCCAGCAGCGCCAGGGGCTTGAACACTGAAGCTTTCTTT. Its translation: CASSARGLNTEAFF.

The chain has TRBV29-1 and TRBJ1-2; no firm D call. The CDR3 contains 16 residues. Germline V gene lookup returns CDR1 SQVTM and CDR2 ANQGSEA. V lost 7 bases, J lost 5 bases, and 26 bases lay in between. The CDR3 spells CSAVPSLRANLYGYTF. The CDR3, as DNA: TGCAGCGCCGTCCCCTCCCTCAGAGCGAATCTATATGGCTACACCTTC.